Each of the 5 T cell receptor beta chains below was sequenced from the same sample in a study of graft-versus-host responses after intestinal transplantation. Grafts had their tissue processed, releasing intraepithelial and lamina propria lymphocytes. The data were produced by immunoSEQ multiplex PCR, yet TCRdb's version contains in-frame clones alone and is incomplete. Seen here are about 9,800 clones, less than 80% observed once, and the top ten hold approximately 25%. The material was ileum tissue, obtained approximately 530 days after intestinal transplant. Source of these receptors: a human patient who received an intestinal transplant, so some T cells may come from the graft donor.

The rearrangement uses TRBV5-6 and TRBJ1-6; D gene uncertain. This CDR3 comprises 17 residues. Germline V gene lookup returns CDR1 SGHDT and CDR2 YYEEEE. Trimming removed 4 bases from V and 0 bases from J, with 14 bases in between. CDR3 sequence (DNA): TGTGCCAGCAGCCCGAGGGTTGGGAGCTCCTATAATTCACCCCTCCACTTT. Amino acid sequence: CASSPRVGSSYNSPLHF.

This chain links TRBV6-6 with TRBJ2-7; 7 bases map to TRBD1. The V gene end was trimmed by 7 bases and the J gene end by 2 bases; junction bases not matched to a gene: 11. Germline values: CDR1 MNHNY, CDR2 SVGAGI (reference sequence). This CDR3 comprises 15 residues. The CDR3 region is CASTELDRDTYEQYF. In DNA, the CDR3 is TGTGCCAGCACGGAACTTGACAGGGACACCTACGAGCAGTACTTC.

V usage is TRBV5-1 and J usage is TRBJ2-7; no firm D call. CDR1 SGHRS and CDR2 YFSETQ come from the germline V gene. The CDR3 contains 15 residues. V lost 0 bases and J lost 6, with 16 bases in between. DNA of the CDR3: TGCGCCAGCAGCTTGGGCCCAGGTACCCTCATCGAGCAGTACTTC. This codes for CASSLGPGTLIEQYF.

The DNA of the CDR3 is TGTGCCAGCAGCTTAAAGGGCTATGGCTACACCTTC. Translating it yields CASSLKGYGYTF. The genes are TRBV11-2 and TRBJ1-2; D unresolved. Germline-derived CDR1 and CDR2 are SGHAT and FQNNGV. There are 12 residues in the CDR3. Trimming shortened V by 2 bases and J by 4 bases, and 5 bases separated the two germline ends.

V is TRBV1 and J is TRBJ1-2. TRBV1 is given as a pseudogene. The length of the CDR3 is 13 residues. The CDR3 loop is CTSSQEGDYGYTF. The CDR3 DNA follows: TGCACCAGCAGCCAAGAGGGGGACTATGGCTACACCTTC.